The clone carrying this T cell receptor (beta chain) was observed a handful of times. The data were obtained in a study of blood T cell repertoires in COVID-19. Study overall: Both acute and convalescent COVID-19 samples were obtained from the United States, Italy and Spain.

The germline gives CDR1 MNHEY, CDR2 SMNVEV (reference sequence). The CDR3 loop spans 16 amino acids. V lost 3 bases and J lost 7, with 16 bases in between. Authors' methods: Researchers report that nucleated cell counts were estimated from reference gene primer amplification. Clones were read by immunoSEQ multiplex PCR, and TCRdb kept only the in-frame ones, dropping some. D and trimming come from the DNA, and the V and J calls and clone size come from that table. The sample holds about 160,000 clones; about 93% are singletons and the top ten take 3.5% to 5%. This clonotype was sampled from a woman aged 50 to 60 with acute or convalescent COVID-19. What was sequenced was peripheral blood. The chain uses TRBV27 and TRBJ1-6; a possible D gene is TRBD1 (5 bases). CDR3 protein: CASSFRSGHSNSPLHF. CDR3 nucleotide sequence: TGTGCCAGCAGTTTCCGAAGTGGACACTCAAATTCACCCCTCCACTTT.